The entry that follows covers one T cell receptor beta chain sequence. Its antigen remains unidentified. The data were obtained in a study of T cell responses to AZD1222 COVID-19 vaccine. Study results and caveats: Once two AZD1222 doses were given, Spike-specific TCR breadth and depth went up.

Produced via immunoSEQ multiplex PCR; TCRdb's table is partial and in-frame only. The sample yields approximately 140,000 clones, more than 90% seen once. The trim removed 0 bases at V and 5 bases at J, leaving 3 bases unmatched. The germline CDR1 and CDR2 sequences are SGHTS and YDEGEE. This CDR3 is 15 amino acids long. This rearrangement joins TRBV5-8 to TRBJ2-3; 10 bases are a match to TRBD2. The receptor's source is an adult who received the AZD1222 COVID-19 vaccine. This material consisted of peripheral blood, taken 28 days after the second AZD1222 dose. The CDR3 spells CASSLGLAGVDTQYF. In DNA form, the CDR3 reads TGTGCCAGCAGCTTGGGGCTAGCGGGAGTAGATACGCAGTATTTT.